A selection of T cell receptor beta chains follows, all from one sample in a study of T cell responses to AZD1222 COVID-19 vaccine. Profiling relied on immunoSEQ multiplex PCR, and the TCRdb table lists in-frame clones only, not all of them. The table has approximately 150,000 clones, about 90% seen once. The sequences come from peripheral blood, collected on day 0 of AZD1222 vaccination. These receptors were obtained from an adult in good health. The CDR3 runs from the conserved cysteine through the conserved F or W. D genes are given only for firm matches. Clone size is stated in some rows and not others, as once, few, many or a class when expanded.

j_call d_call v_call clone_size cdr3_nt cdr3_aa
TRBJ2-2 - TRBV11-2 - TGTGCCAGCAGCTCGAGGGGGGGCACCGGGGAGCTGTTTTTT CASSSRGGTGELFF
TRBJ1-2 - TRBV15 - TGTGCCACCAGCAGTCGACAGGATGTGAACTATGGCTACACCTTC CATSSRQDVNYGYTF
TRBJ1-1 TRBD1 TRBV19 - TGTGCCAGTACCCTCGACAGGGCGGCGGCGACTGAAGCTTTCTTT CASTLDRAAATEAFF
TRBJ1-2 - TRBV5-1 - TGCGCCAGCAGCTTGGCCTGGGGCGAAACGGGCAACTATGGCTACACCTTC CASSLAWGETGNYGYTF
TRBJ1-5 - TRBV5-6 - TGTGCCAGCAGCATCCCCAGCACATTCAATCAGCCCCAGCATTTT CASSIPSTFNQPQHF
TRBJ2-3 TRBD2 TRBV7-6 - TGTGCCAGCAGCTTATCTAGCGGGGGCCTCACAGATACGCAGTATTTT CASSLSSGGLTDTQYF
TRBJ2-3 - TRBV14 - TGTGCCAGCAGCCAAGTTGTAGGGTCCACAGATACGCAGTATTTT CASSQVVGSTDTQYF
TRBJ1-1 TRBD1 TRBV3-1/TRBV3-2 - TGTGCCAGCAGCCCTACAGGGGGCCTAGCGGACACTGAAGCTTTCTTT CASSPTGGLADTEAFF
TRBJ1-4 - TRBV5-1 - TGCGCCAGCAGCTTGATCGGGGCCCGAGGTGAAAAACTGTTTTTT CASSLIGARGEKLFF
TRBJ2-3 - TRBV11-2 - TGTGCCAGCAGCTTAGACTATCAGGCAGATACGCAGTATTTT CASSLDYQADTQYF
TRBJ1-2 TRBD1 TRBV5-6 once TGTGCCAGCAGCTTCGGACAGGTCGGATGGGAACACACCTTC CASSFGQVGWEHTF
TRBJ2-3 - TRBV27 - TGTGCCAGCGCCCCAGGGGGGGGAGGAGATACGCAGTATTTT CASAPGGGGDTQYF
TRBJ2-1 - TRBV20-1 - TGCAGTGCTAGTGACGAACTGACTAGTTTCTCCTACAATGAGCAGTTCTTC CSASDELTSFSYNEQFF
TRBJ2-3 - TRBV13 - TGTGCCAGCAGCTCGGGACCTGCGATCTCGAAGGCAGATACGCAGTATTTT CASSSGPAISKADTQYF